These 21 T cell receptor beta chains originate from one sample sequenced in a study of T-cell memory formation after mild COVID-19. TCRdb ran MiXCR on the 5' RACE reads and lists one entry per CDR3 protein. The sample comprises 250,000 to 350,000 distinct CDR3 sequences, 15% to 20% of which are singletons, and roughly a fifth rests with the top ten. The sequencing input was PBMCs or a T cell subset sorted from them (not recorded which). These receptors were obtained from a man aged 18 to 30 who had mild COVID-19 (a few samples of this study predate the infection). Cell type and time point are not known.

The rearrangement uses TRBV6-5 and TRBJ1-2, with D possibly being TRBD1 (6 bases). The CDR3 loop spans 13 amino acids. Trimming removed 5 bases from V and 4 bases from J, with 11 bases in between. Germline V gene lookup returns CDR1 MNHEY and CDR2 SVGAGI. The CDR3 bases are TGTGCCAGCAGTCCTGGACAGATCTATGGCTACACCTTC. It specifies CASSPGQIYGYTF.

V gene TRBV3-1 combines with J gene TRBJ2-5; D gene uncertain. The V end was cut by 3 bases, the J end by 3 bases, with 8 bases between. Germline V lookup: CDR1 LGHDT, CDR2 YNNKEL (reference sequence). CDR3 size: 13 residues. CDR3 nucleotide sequence: TGTGCCAGCAGCCAGAACGCAAAAGAGACCCAGTACTTC. This encodes CASSQNAKETQYF.

Concerning this clonotype itself: This sequence may be a read error, since a much larger clone differs from it by one base. This chain uses TRBV6-5 with TRBJ1-1; 10 nucleotides match TRBD1. V trimming: 2 bases; J trimming: 4 bases; junction bases outside the gene matches: 4. The germline gives CDR1 MNHEY, CDR2 SVGAGI. The length of the CDR3 is 15 residues. The CDR3 reads CASSYLTGGGTEAFF. The CDR3 nucleotides are TGTGCCAGCAGTTACCTGACAGGGGGCGGCACTGAAGCTTTCTTT.

This clonotype was observed many times. The V gene is TRBV7-3, the J gene TRBJ2-1, with 8 bases lining up with TRBD2. CDR3 size: 16 residues. Per the germline V gene, CDR1 is SGHTA and CDR2 is FQGTGA. Trimming at V came to 4 bases and at J to 4 bases, leaving 9 bases not matched to a gene. The CDR3 is CASSSTGTSIYNEQFF. The CDR3 DNA reads TGTGCCAGCAGCTCGACCGGGACTAGTATTTACAATGAGCAGTTCTTC.

This clonotype was recorded at least ten times. The J gene is TRBJ1-1, the V gene TRBV20-1; no reliable D call. Germline V lookup: CDR1 DFQATT, CDR2 SNEGSKA (reference sequence). This CDR3 contains 12 residues. Trimming took 1 base from V and 1 from J, leaving 4 bases between them. CDR3 residues: CSARGPNTEAFF. The CDR3 DNA sequence: TGCAGTGCTAGAGGCCCGAACACTGAAGCTTTCTTT.

This clonotype was seen more than once but under ten times. The V gene is TRBV6-2 or TRBV6-3, the J gene TRBJ1-2; tentatively, D is TRBD1 (5 bases). The CDR3 runs 13 residues. V was cut by 5 bases and J by 10 bases, with 17 bases left in between. CDR1 MNHEY and CDR2 SVGEGT come from the germline V gene. CDR3 DNA: TGTGCCAGCAGTCTCGGTGGAAAGGGGAACTACACCTTC. Translating gives CASSLGGKGNYTF.

The gene calls are TRBV7-2 and TRBJ1-2; D perhaps matches TRBD1 (5 bases). CDR1 is SGHTA and CDR2 is FQGNSA in the germline V gene. CDR3 length: 13 amino acids. The V end was cut by 5 bases, the J end by 4 bases, with 11 bases between. This CDR3 is CASSHDSVYGYTF. The DNA for the CDR3 is TGTGCCAGCAGCCACGACAGCGTCTATGGCTACACCTTC.

The chain is built from TRBV12-3 or TRBV12-4 and TRBJ2-1; TRBD2 agrees at 8 bases. There are 16 residues in the CDR3. Losses at the gene ends were 8 bases for V and 5 bases for J; bases not matched to a gene: 14. The CDR3 region is CASSPTGGGRNNEQFF. The CDR3 DNA reads as TGTGCCAGCTCCCCCACGGGCGGGGGGCGGAACAATGAGCAGTTCTTC.

V and J are TRBV18 and TRBJ1-5; perhaps TRBD1 as D (5 bases). Trimming pared 3 bases from V and 7 bases from J, leaving 16 bases between. There are 15 residues in the CDR3. Germline V lookup: CDR1 KGHSH, CDR2 LQKENI. The CDR3 region is CASSPTQRGGQPQHF. CDR3 nucleotides: TGTGCCAGCTCACCCACCCAGAGGGGCGGGCAGCCCCAGCATTTT.

This clonotype turned up a few times. The chain is built from TRBV9 and TRBJ2-5, with D unresolved. Trimming took off 0 bases at V and 4 bases at J, with 7 bases between the two ends. CDR1 is SGDLS, CDR2 YYNGEE, per germline. This CDR3 has 13 amino acids. The DNA of the CDR3 is TGTGCCAGCAGCGTAGACGGCAGAGAGACCCAGTACTTC. Protein: CASSVDGRETQYF.

This clonotype was seen more than once but under ten times. J is TRBJ2-2 and V is TRBV12-3 or TRBV12-4; D is perhaps TRBD1 (5 bases). The CDR3 runs 15 residues. Trimming cost V 6 bases and J 0 bases, with 11 bases left between them. The CDR3 bases are TGTGCCAGCAGCGTGACAGTCGCGAACACCGGGGAGCTGTTTTTT. This sequence encodes CASSVTVANTGELFF.

The CDR3 loop is CATSQGALGTGELFF. CDR3 nucleotides: TGTGCCACCTCCCAGGGAGCGCTGGGAACCGGGGAGCTGTTTTTT. The V gene is TRBV15, the J gene TRBJ2-2, with D perhaps TRBD1 or TRBD2 (5 bases each). The CDR3 runs 15 residues. Trimming shortened V by 8 bases and J by 5 bases, and 18 bases separated the two germline ends. Germline CDR1 LNHNV, CDR2 YYDKDF (reference sequence). Looking up the rest from reference TRBV15 and TRBJ2-2 gives the full variable domain: DAMVIQNPRYQVTQFGKPVTLSCSQTLNHNVMYWYQQKSSQAPKLLFHYYDKDFNNEADTPDNFQSRRPNTSFCFLDIRSPGLGDTAMYLCATSQGALGTGELFFGEGSRLTVL.

The V gene is TRBV10-1, the J gene TRBJ2-4; D remains ambiguous. CDR1 and CDR2 from the germline V gene are WNHNN and SYGVQD (reference sequence). The CDR3 consists of 14 residues. Trimming cost V 5 bases and J 8 bases, with 16 bases left between them. DNA of the CDR3: TGCGCCAGCAGTAGGAGTGAAATTCGCGACATTCAGTACTTC. It encodes CASSRSEIRDIQYF.

This sequence joins TRBV6-5 and TRBJ1-1; maybe TRBD1 (5 bases). Per germline, CDR1 MNHEY and CDR2 SVGAGI. This CDR3 comprises 13 residues. The V end lost 8 bases, the J end lost 0 bases, and 10 bases lay between the germline ends. CDR3 sequence: CASFRGMNTEAFF. CDR3 sequence (DNA): TGTGCCAGCTTTCGGGGCATGAACACTGAAGCTTTCTTT.

This chain uses TRBV12-3 or TRBV12-4 with TRBJ2-3, with TRBD1 matching 10 bases. V gave up 1 base and J gave up 4 bases; unmatched junction bases: 2. CDR3 length: 15 amino acids. The CDR3 bases are TGTGCCAGCAGTTTAGATGGACAGGGGGCAGATACGCAGTATTTT. Amino acid sequence: CASSLDGQGADTQYF.

This clonotype appeared many times. The V gene is TRBV7-2, the J gene TRBJ2-1; 12 bases are shared with TRBD2. V gave up 4 bases and J gave up 2 bases; unmatched junction bases: 0. Germline values: CDR1 SGHTA, CDR2 FQGNSA. The length of the CDR3 is 15 residues. The CDR3 DNA follows: TGTGCCAGCAGCTCTAGCGGGGGGGCCTACAATGAGCAGTTCTTC. Residues: CASSSSGGAYNEQFF.

This clonotype has just a few counts. The chain is built from TRBV30 and TRBJ1-6; TRBD1 agrees at 10 bases. From germline, CDR1 is GTSNPN and CDR2 SVGIG (reference sequence). V shed 3 bases, J shed 8 bases, and the junction held 4 bases outside the gene matches. There are 14 residues in the CDR3. The CDR3 region is CAWSRDRGYSPLHF. The CDR3 DNA follows: TGTGCCTGGAGCCGGGACAGGGGTTATTCACCCCTCCACTTT.

This clonotype was observed a handful of times. The chain uses TRBV12-3 or TRBV12-4 and TRBJ2-3; a weak D match, TRBD2 (5 bases). This CDR3 is built from 15 residues. Trimming pared 6 bases from V and 6 bases from J, leaving 19 bases between. Here the CDR3 reads CASSQRPAALDTQYF. The CDR3 DNA is TGTGCCAGCAGCCAAAGACCAGCGGCCCTGGATACGCAGTATTTT.

There are many counts of this clonotype. The gene calls are TRBV28 and TRBJ1-6; weak D call: TRBD1 (5 bases). Per the germline V gene, CDR1 is MDHEN and CDR2 is SYDVKM. The V gene lost 6 bases and the J gene lost 9 bases, with 18 bases spanning the gap. CDR3 length: 15 amino acids. The CDR3 loop reads CASSPEPGGASPLHF. As DNA, the CDR3 is TGTGCCAGCAGCCCAGAGCCCGGGGGAGCTTCACCCCTCCACTTT.

The CDR3 DNA reads as TGTGCCAGCAGTTACTCGGGGCTGATCTATGGCTACACCTTC. Its translation: CASSYSGLIYGYTF. The V and J genes are TRBV6-2 or TRBV6-3 and TRBJ1-2; TRBD1 is a possible D gene (5 bases). The ends were cut back, 0 bases at V and 4 bases at J, with 9 bases in the middle. Per the germline V gene, CDR1 is MNHEY and CDR2 is SVGEGT. This CDR3 is built from 14 residues.

In this sample, this clonotype turned up many times. The chain is built from TRBV24-1 and TRBJ2-5, with D unresolved. The germline V and J ends were trimmed by 8 bases and 4 bases, with 22 bases remaining between them. The CDR3 runs to 16 residues. The germline V gene encodes CDR1 KGHDR and CDR2 SFDVKD. CDR3 sequence (DNA): TGTGCCACCAATTATCACCGTCGACCCCCTGGAGAGACCCAGTACTTC. Amino acid sequence: CATNYHRRPPGETQYF.